A single sample is the source of the 12 T cell receptor beta chains below, sequenced in a study of shared clonotypes between healthy human individuals. Sequencing used immunoSEQ multiplex PCR; TCRdb keeps in-frame clones, though not all of them. The repertoire holds 110,000 or so clones, with approximately 70% as singletons. The sample taken for sequencing was memory CD8+ T cells sorted from blood. Subset given: CD45RO+ cells pooled with CCR7-negative TemRA cells. All receptors derive from a woman younger than 45 in good health.

The chain employs TRBV12-5 and TRBJ2-3; 7 bases are shared with TRBD1. This CDR3 region has 18 residues. Germline-derived CDR1 and CDR2 are LGHNT and FRNRAP. Trimming took 1 base from V and 1 from J; bases not matched to a gene: 11. CDR3 protein: CASGLAGTVHGGTDTQYF. The CDR3 nucleotides are TGTGCTAGTGGTTTGGCCGGGACAGTTCATGGTGGCACAGATACGCAGTATTTT.

The chain has TRBV4-1 and TRBJ2-7, with 9 bases matching TRBD1. Germline trimming cut 3 bases from V and 5 bases from J; bases unmatched to any gene: 5. CDR3 length: 14 residues. Germline V gene data show CDR1 as MGHRA and CDR2 as YSYEKL. As DNA, the CDR3 is TGCGCCAGCAGCCAGTGGGACAGGGCCCACGAGCAGTACTTC. Translation gives CASSQWDRAHEQYF.

This clone was picked up one time. The rearrangement links TRBV2 to TRBJ2-7; 8 positions agree with TRBD1. Germline V gene data show CDR1 as SNHLY and CDR2 as FYNNEI. CDR3 length: 15 amino acids. Germline trimming cut 6 bases from V and 1 base from J; bases unmatched to any gene: 8. Written as DNA, the CDR3 is TGTGCCAGCAGAAACCGGGACAGGTTTTCCTACGAGCAGTACTTC. Its protein product is CASRNRDRFSYEQYF.

The chain is built from TRBV28 and TRBJ1-5; D remains unclear. The V end lost 2 bases, the J end lost 7 bases, and 9 bases lay between the germline ends. Germline assignment: CDR1 MDHEN and CDR2 SYDVKM. The CDR3 is made up of 13 amino acids. CDR3 nucleotide sequence: TGTGCCAGCAGTTTAATGGATTTGCAGCCCCAGCATTTT. It codes for CASSLMDLQPQHF. The full variable domain, rest sourced from reference TRBV28 and TRBJ1-5, is DVKVTQSSRYLVKRTGEKVFLECVQDMDHENMFWYRQDPGLGLRLIYFSYDVKMKEKGDIPEGYSVSREKKERFSLILESASTNQTSMYLCASSLMDLQPQHFGDGTRLSIL.

V gene TRBV2 combines with J gene TRBJ2-7, with D perhaps given as TRBD1 or TRBD2 (5 bases each). This CDR3 is 13 amino acids long. Trimming pared 6 bases from V and 3 bases from J, leaving 12 bases between. CDR1 is SNHLY and CDR2 is FYNNEI in the germline V gene. The CDR3 bases are TGTGCCAGCAGACTAGGCCAGGGCTACGAGCAGTACTTC. It translates to CASRLGQGYEQYF.

The chain joins TRBV29-1 to TRBJ2-7; D is unclear. The germline V gene has CDR1 SQVTM and CDR2 ANQGSEA. Trimming took 7 bases from V and 3 from J, leaving 16 bases between them. The CDR3 contains 13 residues. CDR3: CSALGGSIYEQYF. CDR3 coding DNA: TGCAGCGCCCTGGGCGGCAGCATCTACGAGCAGTACTTC.

The chain couples TRBV28 to TRBJ2-7, with 7 bases aligning to TRBD1. From germline, CDR1 is MDHEN and CDR2 SYDVKM. J lost 4 bases, V lost 3 bases, and 12 bases had no gene match. This CDR3 comprises 16 residues. CDR3 nucleotide sequence: TGTGCCAGCAGTTTGCAGACCGGGACAGAAAGTTACGAGCAGTACTTC. It yields the protein CASSLQTGTESYEQYF.

The V call is TRBV7-9, the J call TRBJ2-7; possible D gene TRBD2, 6 bases. The germline CDR1 and CDR2 sequences are SEHNR and FQNEAQ (reference sequence). The V end lost 1 base, the J end lost 2 bases, and 12 bases lay between the germline ends. This CDR3 region has 15 residues. The CDR3 loop is CASSLGPERAYEQYF. In DNA, the CDR3 is TGTGCCAGCAGCTTAGGACCGGAGCGGGCCTACGAGCAGTACTTC.

The chain combines TRBV28 with TRBJ2-5, with 10 bases lining up with TRBD2. Germline CDR1 is MDHEN and CDR2 is SYDVKM. V lost 7 bases, J lost 5 bases, and 7 bases stayed unmatched. The CDR3 contains 14 residues. This chain's CDR3 is CASTSGRASETQYF. The CDR3 nucleotides read TGTGCCAGCACCAGCGGGAGGGCCTCGGAGACCCAGTACTTC.

The chain joins TRBV4-3 to TRBJ2-4; D is possibly TRBD2 (6 bases). The germline V and J ends were trimmed by 4 bases and 6 bases, with 16 bases remaining between them. The CDR3 runs to 15 residues. Per the germline V gene, CDR1 is LGHNA and CDR2 is YSLEER. CDR3 nucleotides: TGCGCCAGCAGCCGAGACCCCGGGAGTACAAACATTCAGTACTTC. Encoded protein: CASSRDPGSTNIQYF.

The chain carries TRBV7-9 and TRBJ1-5; 7 bases fit TRBD1. V gave up 5 bases and J gave up 4 bases; unmatched junction bases: 8. The CDR3 has 15 amino acids. Germline CDR1 SEHNR, CDR2 FQNEAQ (reference sequence). As DNA, the CDR3 is TGTGCCAGCAGCCACGAGGGACAGCCTAATCAGCCCCAGCATTTT. Translated, it gives CASSHEGQPNQPQHF. The full variable domain, its missing parts supplied by reference TRBV7-9 and TRBJ1-5, is DTGVSQNPRHKITKRGQNVTFRCDPISEHNRLYWYRQTLGQGPEFLTYFQNEAQLEKSRLLSDRFSAERPKGSFSTLEIQRTEQGDSAMYLCASSHEGQPNQPQHFGDGTRLSIL.

The sample holds one count of this clone. The rearrangement links TRBV4-1 to TRBJ1-1, with a tentative D call TRBD1 (5 bases). The CDR3 length is 14 residues. The V end was cut by 3 bases, the J end by 5 bases, with 13 bases between. Germline CDR1 and CDR2: MGHRA and YSYEKL. Here the CDR3 reads CASSHERRGTEAFF. Written as DNA, the CDR3 is TGCGCCAGCAGCCACGAACGGAGGGGAACTGAAGCTTTCTTT.